The 7 T cell receptor beta chains in this list originate from one sample, sequenced in a study of T cells in Graves' hyperthyroidism and ophthalmopathy. TCR beta CDR3 regions were amplified from RNA transcripts. First-round RT-PCR of the TCR CDR3 relied on the HTBI primer set. MiXCR was run by TCRdb on the multiplex PCR reads, yielding one entry per CDR3 protein. The table has 410,000 or so distinct CDR3 sequences, approximately 15% seen once. The sample was blood. The origin of the receptors is a man between 18 and 29 years old with Graves' ophthalmopathy.

This clonotype was counted many times. The rearrangement links TRBV27 to TRBJ1-3; D gene ambiguous. CDR1 and CDR2 (germline): MNHEY, SMNVEV (reference sequence). The CDR3 sequence is 13 residues long. Trimming took off 6 bases at V and 3 bases at J, with 9 bases between the two ends. CDR3 DNA sequence: TGTGCCAGCAGCGGGTGGAATGGAAACACCATATATTTT. Amino acids: CASSGWNGNTIYF.

On this clonotype: This could be a read error, since a much larger clone is one nucleotide away. The rearrangement links TRBV30 to TRBJ2-5; D possibly matches TRBD1 or TRBD2 (5 bases each). In germline, CDR1 is GTSNPN, CDR2 SVGIG (reference sequence). The CDR3 contains 12 residues. The CDR3 nucleotides read TGTGCCCGGAGTTGGGACCGGGAGACCCAGTACTTC. Translated, it gives CARSWDRETQYF.

There are many counts of this clonotype. The rearrangement joins TRBV7-2 to TRBJ2-1; 7 bases agree with TRBD1. This CDR3 contains 13 residues. Germline trimming cut 5 bases from V and 10 bases from J; bases unmatched to any gene: 8. CDR1 is SGHTA and CDR2 is FQGNSA in the germline V gene. The CDR3 coding sequence is TGTGCCAGCAGCCGGGACAGCGAGATGGAGCAGTTCTTC. Its protein product is CASSRDSEMEQFF.

There are a few counts of this clonotype. The CDR3 region has the DNA TGTGCCAGCAGCGTAGGTGGCAGGGAGGAGGAGACCCAGTACTTC. The encoded protein is CASSVGGREEETQYF. The chain joins TRBV9 to TRBJ2-5; D perhaps matches TRBD2 (6 bases). V lost 0 bases to trimming and J lost 5 bases, with 14 bases between them. This CDR3 has 15 amino acids. Germline V lookup: CDR1 SGDLS, CDR2 YYNGEE.

This clonotype was seen at least ten times. This chain links TRBV5-8 with TRBJ1-2; 8 bases match TRBD1. V was pared by 2 bases and J by 4 bases, with 4 bases of the junction left unmatched. The CDR3 length is 14 residues. In germline, CDR1 is SGHTS, CDR2 YDEGEE. The CDR3 loop is CASSFLDRAYGYTF. The CDR3 DNA reads TGTGCCAGCAGCTTCTTGGACAGGGCCTATGGCTACACCTTC.

This clonotype was counted a few times. The chain combines TRBV5-1 with TRBJ1-3; D unclear. V was pared by 4 bases and J by 0 bases, with 14 bases between. This CDR3 has 16 residues. Germline loops: CDR1 SGHRS, CDR2 YFSETQ. The chain's CDR3 is CASSQQGPISGNTIYF. In DNA form, the CDR3 reads TGCGCCAGCAGCCAACAAGGGCCGATCTCTGGAAACACCATATATTTT.

This clonotype was counted at least ten times. The V and J genes are TRBV20-1 and TRBJ2-5, with 8 bases aligning to TRBD1. Germline CDR1 DFQATT, CDR2 SNEGSKA (reference sequence). This CDR3 spans 15 amino acids. Trimming cost V 6 bases and J 4 bases; bases outside gene matches: 13. The CDR3 is CSALRPQGARETQYF. The CDR3 bases are TGCAGTGCCCTTCGACCCCAGGGGGCTCGAGAGACCCAGTACTTC.